The 17 T cell receptor beta chains presented below share a single source sample, sequenced in a study of Ad26.COV2.S vaccination and SARS-CoV-2 variants. Stated treatment: around 19 received Ad26.COV2.S at low or high dose, single or two shots; 5 received placebo; per-sample allocation not given. It was on day 63 after the first vaccine or placebo injection that samples were taken. Sequencing used immunoSEQ multiplex PCR; TCRdb keeps in-frame clones, though not all of them. The table lists fewer than 500,000 clones, 75% to 95% of them singletons. The sample here was peripheral blood, taken in a trial of Ad26.COV2.S vaccine versus placebo. All receptors come from a person between 18 and 65 years old who received the Ad26.COV2.S COVID-19 vaccine or a placebo.

This chain uses TRBV7-9 with TRBJ2-2; D could derive from TRBD1 or TRBD2 (5 bases each). The V end was cut by 5 bases, the J end by 6 bases, with 10 bases between. Germline CDR1 and CDR2: SEHNR and FQNEAQ (reference sequence). This CDR3 region has 13 residues. The CDR3 spells CASSEGPAGELFF. As DNA, the CDR3 is TGTGCCAGCAGCGAGGGACCCGCCGGGGAGCTGTTTTTT.

V and J are TRBV5-1 and TRBJ2-5; TRBD2 might be the D (6 bases). Germline CDR1 reads SGHRS; CDR2 reads YFSETQ. V dropped 2 bases and J dropped 2 bases, with 13 bases sitting between them. The CDR3 extends over 15 amino acids. CDR3 loop: CASSFGPSGQETQYF. Here the CDR3 DNA reads TGCGCCAGCAGCTTTGGGCCCAGCGGGCAAGAGACCCAGTACTTC.

About this clone: The junction does not match germline at one end; this may be a read error. The J gene is TRBJ2-1, the V gene TRBV7-7; 7 bases line up with TRBD2. The CDR3 sequence is 16 residues long. Germline CDR1 is SSHAT and CDR2 is FNYEAQ (reference sequence). The CDR3 bases are TGTGCTAGCAGTAGAGCGGGACTCCAGACCTACAATGAGCAGTTCTTC. The encoded protein is CASSRAGLQTYNEQFF.

The CDR3 loop reads CASSQERGAPLNTEAFF. CDR3 bases: TGCGCCAGCAGCCAAGAACGGGGGGCCCCGCTTAACACTGAAGCTTTCTTT. The chain employs TRBV4-3 and TRBJ1-1, with TRBD1 as a possible D gene (6 bases). Germline CDR1 is LGHNA and CDR2 is YSLEER. This CDR3 comprises 17 residues. V was pared by 0 bases and J by 2 bases, with 16 bases between.

The chain combines TRBV5-1 with TRBJ1-4; no definite D call. The germline gives CDR1 SGHRS, CDR2 YFSETQ. This CDR3 has 14 residues. V was trimmed by 0 bases and J by 6 bases, leaving 9 bases between them. DNA for the CDR3: TGCGCCAGCAGCTTGGGAGGGCGAGATGAAAAACTGTTTTTT. This codes for CASSLGGRDEKLFF.

The chain links TRBV7-6 to TRBJ2-7; 7 positions match TRBD1. Germline V CDR1 and CDR2: SGHVS, FNYEAQ. The CDR3 spans 13 residues. The V and J ends lost 6 bases and 1 base, in that order; junction bases with no gene match: 3. For the CDR3, the DNA is TGTGCCAGCAGTCAACAGGGGTCCTACGAGCAGTACTTC. Translating gives CASSQQGSYEQYF.

The chain recombines TRBV9 with TRBJ2-1; D may be TRBD1 (5 bases). Germline V gene data show CDR1 as SGDLS and CDR2 as YYNGEE. V was cut by 0 bases and J by 8 bases, with 15 bases left in between. This CDR3 is 15 amino acids long. CDR3 bases: TGTGCCAGCAGCGTAGACGGCAGGGTTTGGGATGAGCAGTTCTTC. This sequence encodes CASSVDGRVWDEQFF.

The J gene is TRBJ1-6, the V gene TRBV7-2, with D possibly TRBD1 on 6 matching bases. The CDR3 runs to 16 residues. The V gene's germline CDR1 is SGHTA and CDR2 FQGNSA. V was clipped by 3 bases and J by 8 bases, with 17 bases between them. CDR3 loop: CASSLDRTALYSPLHF. CDR3 in DNA: TGTGCCAGCAGCTTGGACCGGACAGCGCTGTATTCACCCCTCCACTTT.

The rearrangement links TRBV24-1 to TRBJ2-2, with unresolved D. V was clipped by 9 bases and J by 0 bases, with 7 bases between them. The germline V gene has CDR1 KGHDR and CDR2 SFDVKD. The CDR3 has 13 amino acids. This chain's CDR3 is CATCTPNTGELFF. The CDR3 coding sequence is TGTGCCACCTGTACTCCGAACACCGGGGAGCTGTTTTTT.

The V call is TRBV20-1, the J call TRBJ2-2; 12 bases are shared with TRBD1. The J segment lost 4 bases and the V segment lost 3 bases, leaving 9 bases of the junction unmatched. Germline CDR1 and CDR2: DFQATT and SNEGSKA (reference sequence). The CDR3 is 17 amino acids. The CDR3 DNA is TGCAGTGCTAGTGCGGGACAGGGGGCGATGGGCACCGGGGAGCTGTTTTTT. Protein sequence: CSASAGQGAMGTGELFF.

The chain is built from TRBV5-4 and TRBJ2-1, with unresolved D. The CDR3 runs to 15 residues. The V gene's germline CDR1 is SGHNT and CDR2 YYREEE (reference sequence). With 5 bases removed from V and 0 bases from J, the gap between germline ends came to 12 bases. The CDR3 reads CASSQDTPSYNEQFF. The DNA for the CDR3 is TGTGCCAGCAGTCAAGACACCCCCTCCTACAATGAGCAGTTCTTC.

This chain connects TRBV11-3 to TRBJ2-1, with D possibly being TRBD2 (5 bases). The ends were cut back, 1 base at V and 8 bases at J, with 12 bases in the middle. Germline V gene data show CDR1 as SGHNT and CDR2 as YENEEA. The length of the CDR3 is 14 residues. Written as DNA, the CDR3 is TGTGCCAGCAGCTTAGGAGGGAGTCGACATGAGCAGTTCTTC. Residues: CASSLGGSRHEQFF. Combining the CDR3 with reference TRBV11-3 and TRBJ2-1 gives the whole variable domain EAGVVQSPRYKIIEKKQPVAFWCNPISGHNTLYWYLQNLGQGPELLIRYENEEAVDDSQLPKDRFSAERLKGVDSTLKIQPAELGDSAVYLCASSLGGSRHEQFFGPGTRLTVL.

J is TRBJ2-3 and V is TRBV6-2 or TRBV6-3; weak D call: TRBD2 (6 bases). The CDR3 loop spans 17 amino acids. The V end lost 0 bases, the J end lost 4 bases, and 17 bases lay between the germline ends. Germline CDR1 is MNHEY and CDR2 is SVGEGT. For the CDR3, the DNA is TGTGCCAGCAGTTACTCGATTCTAGCGTCCCTCCCAGATACGCAGTATTTT. Its protein is CASSYSILASLPDTQYF.

This rearrangement joins TRBV7-2 to TRBJ2-5, with 7 positions matching TRBD2. Trimming removed 1 base from V and 4 bases from J; junction bases left unmatched: 6. Germline V gene lookup returns CDR1 SGHTA and CDR2 FQGNSA. This CDR3 comprises 15 residues. This CDR3 reads CASSLGGLGTETQYF. In nucleotides, the CDR3 is TGTGCCAGCAGCTTAGGAGGACTAGGGACAGAGACCCAGTACTTC.

The chain couples TRBV6-6 to TRBJ2-5, with a tentative D call TRBD2 (6 bases). With 8 bases removed from V and 4 bases from J, the gap between germline ends came to 14 bases. The CDR3 consists of 13 residues. Germline lookup yields CDR1 MNHNY and CDR2 SVGAGI (reference sequence). The CDR3 spells CASAGRWVETQYF. In DNA form, the CDR3 reads TGTGCCAGCGCAGGGAGGTGGGTAGAGACCCAGTACTTC.

This clone was picked up a small number of times. This chain links TRBV6-5 with TRBJ1-2; TRBD1 aligns across 10 bases. V was clipped by 7 bases and J by 6 bases; unmatched bases: 11. The germline V gene has CDR1 MNHEY and CDR2 SVGAGI. CDR3 size: 15 residues. CDR3 sequence (DNA): TGTGCCAGCACCTCTCCGGACAGGGGGAGGGATGGCTACACCTTC. Its translation: CASTSPDRGRDGYTF.

The DNA of the CDR3 is TGTGCCAGTAGTACCAGGGGTTACGAGCAGTACTTC. Translation gives CASSTRGYEQYF. V usage is TRBV19 and J usage is TRBJ2-7, with a possible D match to TRBD1 (6 bases). V was clipped by 4 bases and J by 4 bases, with 8 bases between them. This CDR3 contains 12 residues. The germline CDR1 and CDR2 sequences are LNHDA and SQIVND (reference sequence).